This section outlines one T cell receptor (beta chain) sequence together with its context. Germline lookup yields CDR1 SNHLY and CDR2 FYNNEI. V shed 4 bases and J shed 0 bases, with 13 bases lying between them. The CDR3 contains 17 residues. This sample is drawn from a study of CD8 T cells in Susac syndrome. TCR beta sequencing covered blood CD8+ and CD4+ T cells. The RNA input was roughly 0.45 to 1 ug, and it was reverse transcribed with random hexamers. TCRdb itself ran the immunoSEQ multiplex PCR reads through MiXCR, one entry per CDR3 protein. The repertoire holds around 130,000 distinct CDR3 sequences, with 65% to 90% as singletons.

This clonotype was obtained from a human donor with multiple sclerosis. Sequences were obtained from CD8+ T cells from PBMCs. This chain uses TRBV2 with TRBJ1-6, with D unresolved. The CDR3 region has the DNA TGTGCCAGCAGTGCGGTACACCCGACCTCCTATAATTCACCCCTCCACTTT. This translates into CASSAVHPTSYNSPLHF.